This T cell receptor (beta chain) stems from a study of T-cell memory formation after mild COVID-19. The overall study: TCR clusters mostly belonged to single donors. Findings of the study overall: The appearance of some responding clones in pre-infection memory suggested that cross-reactive memory joined. Clones shrinking between day 15 and 85 showed a balanced CD4/CD8 split, and those that grew later tilted toward CD4+.

Via MiXCR, TCRdb re-called the 5' RACE reads, giving one row per CDR3 protein. This sample has under 250,000 distinct CDR3 sequences, with less than 20% found just once. CDR3 length: 16 residues. From germline, CDR1 is SGHRS and CDR2 YFSETQ. Trimming took off 2 bases at V and 0 bases at J, with 11 bases between the two ends. Turning to this clonotype: The antigen remains undetermined.

This sequence joins TRBV5-1 and TRBJ2-2; TRBD2 might be the D (5 bases). This receptor was taken from an adult woman who had mild COVID-19 (a few samples of this study predate the infection). Cell type and time point are not known. The sample comprised PBMCs or a T cell subset sorted from them (not recorded which). CDR3 nucleotides: TGCGCCAGCAGCTTTTTGAGCGGAACGAACACCGGGGAGCTGTTTTTT. This translates into CASSFLSGTNTGELFF.